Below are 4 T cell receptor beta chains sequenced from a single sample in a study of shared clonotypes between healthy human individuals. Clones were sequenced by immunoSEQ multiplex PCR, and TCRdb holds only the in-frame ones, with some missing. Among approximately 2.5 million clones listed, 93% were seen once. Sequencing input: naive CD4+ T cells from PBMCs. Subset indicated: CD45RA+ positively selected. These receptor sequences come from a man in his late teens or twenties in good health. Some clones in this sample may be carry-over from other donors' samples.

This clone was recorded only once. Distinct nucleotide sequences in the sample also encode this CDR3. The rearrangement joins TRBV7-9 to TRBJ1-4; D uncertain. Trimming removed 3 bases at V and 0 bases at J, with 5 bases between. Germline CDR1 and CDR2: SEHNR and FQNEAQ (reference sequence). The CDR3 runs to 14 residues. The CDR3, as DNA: TGTGCCAGCAGCTTCGGTGCAACTAATGAAAAACTGTTTTTT. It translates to CASSFGATNEKLFF.

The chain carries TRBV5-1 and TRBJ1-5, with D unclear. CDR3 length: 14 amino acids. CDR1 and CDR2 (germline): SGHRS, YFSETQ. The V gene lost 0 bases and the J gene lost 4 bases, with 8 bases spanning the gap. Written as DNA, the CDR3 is TGCGCCAGCAGCTTGGTTTCGGGGAATCAGCCCCAGCATTTT. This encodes CASSLVSGNQPQHF.

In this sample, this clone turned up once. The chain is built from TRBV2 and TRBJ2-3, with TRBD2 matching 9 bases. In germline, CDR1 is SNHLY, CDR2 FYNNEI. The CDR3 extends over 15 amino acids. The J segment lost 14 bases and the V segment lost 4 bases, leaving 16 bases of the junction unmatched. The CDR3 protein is CASSVLTSGWEPGYF. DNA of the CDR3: TGTGCCAGCAGTGTCTTAACTAGCGGGTGGGAGCCCGGGTATTTT.

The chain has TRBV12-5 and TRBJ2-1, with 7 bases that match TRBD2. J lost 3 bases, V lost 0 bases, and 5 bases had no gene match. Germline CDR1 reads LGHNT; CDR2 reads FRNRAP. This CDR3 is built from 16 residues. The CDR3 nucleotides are TGTGCTAGTGGTTTGGTACTACCTAGCGGCTACAATGAGCAGTTCTTC. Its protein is CASGLVLPSGYNEQFF. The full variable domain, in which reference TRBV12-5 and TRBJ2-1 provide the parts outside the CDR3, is DARVTQTPRHKVTEMGQEVTMRCQPILGHNTVFWYRQTMMQGLELLAYFRNRAPLDDSGMPKDRFSAEMPDATLATLKIQPSEPRDSAVYFCASGLVLPSGYNEQFFGPGTRLTVL.